This T cell receptor beta chain emerged from a study of cytomegalovirus exposure and HLA in healthy donors. General study results and limits: Serostatus for CMV was the only available immune exposure information. One cluster of highly shared sequence variants probably arose as a sequencing artifact.

Amplification used 60 Vbeta primers and 13 Jbeta primers. The table came from immunoSEQ multiplex PCR; TCRdb's copy has only in-frame clones and leaves some out. Among about 100,000 clones listed, around 76% were seen once. The table lists this clone with a few counts. Its antigen is as yet unknown. Whereas donors were nominally healthy upon sampling, unrecorded immune exposures were probable. V lost 7 bases, J lost 3 bases, and 13 bases lay in between. The CDR3 spans 13 residues. Germline-derived CDR1 and CDR2 are MNHEY and SMNVEV (reference sequence). The origin of this receptor is a woman in her forties or fifties in good health and CMV-seropositive. Sequenced sample: PBMCs. The J gene is TRBJ2-7, the V gene TRBV27, with D possibly being TRBD1 (5 bases). Here the CDR3 reads CASTRAGFYEQYF. CDR3 DNA: TGTGCCAGCACCAGAGCAGGGTTCTACGAGCAGTACTTC.